The 26 T cell receptor beta chains given below trace back to one sample, sequenced in a study of T cells after yellow fever vaccination. TCRdb passed the 5' RACE reads through MiXCR, listing each CDR3 protein once. This table has 250,000 to 300,000 distinct CDR3 sequences, around 5.3% appearing once. Sequenced material: CD4+ T cells sorted from PBMCs, taken on the day of the yellow fever booster vaccination. The receptors were sampled from a man between 18 and 35 years old who received the YFV17D yellow fever vaccine.

The CDR3 spells CASSLGRVSSPLHF. DNA of the CDR3: TGTGCCAGCAGCTTGGGCAGGGTCTCGTCACCCCTCCACTTT. This chain connects TRBV7-2 to TRBJ1-6, with D perhaps TRBD1 (5 bases). The length of the CDR3 is 14 residues. V lost 3 bases, J lost 10 bases, and 13 bases lay in between. CDR1 SGHTA and CDR2 FQGNSA come from the germline V gene.

This clonotype has just a few counts. CDR3 DNA: TGTGCCAGCAGCGCTCTTACTTTAGCCAAAAACATTCAGTACTTC. It encodes CASSALTLAKNIQYF. The chain joins TRBV5-6 to TRBJ2-4; D not resolved. The CDR3 has 15 amino acids. The germline V gene encodes CDR1 SGHDT and CDR2 YYEEEE. The V gene lost 4 bases and the J gene lost 0 bases, with 11 bases spanning the gap.

This clonotype has at least ten counts. V gene TRBV12-3 or TRBV12-4 combines with J gene TRBJ1-2; 9 nucleotides agree with TRBD1. Trimming took 6 bases from V and 4 from J; bases not matched to a gene: 9. This CDR3 is 15 amino acids long. The CDR3 bases are TGTGCCAGCAGACGTCCCGGGACAGGGCGCTATGGCTACACCTTC. Its translation is CASRRPGTGRYGYTF.

The chain joins TRBV6-1 to TRBJ1-1; 8 positions match TRBD1. Trimming cost V 6 bases and J 1 base; bases outside gene matches: 7. The CDR3 contains 15 residues. The germline V gene has CDR1 MNHNS and CDR2 SASEGT. CDR3 sequence (DNA): TGTGCCAGCAGCTCTACTACAGGGGGGAACACTGAAGCTTTCTTT. This sequence encodes CASSSTTGGNTEAFF.

The chain is built from TRBV2 and TRBJ2-1, with 12 bases fitting TRBD2. The V segment lost 5 bases and the J segment 12 bases; nucleotides outside the gene matches: 8. CDR1 is SNHLY, CDR2 FYNNEI, per germline. This CDR3 is built from 14 residues. CDR3: CASSPLAGGQRQFF. The CDR3 nucleotides are TGTGCCAGCAGTCCTCTAGCGGGGGGGCAACGGCAGTTCTTC.

The sample holds many counts of this clonotype. V is TRBV24-1 and J is TRBJ2-3; D is unclear. Germline lookup yields CDR1 KGHDR and CDR2 SFDVKD. V gave up 2 bases and J gave up 1 base, with 3 bases separating them. This CDR3 has 13 residues. The CDR3 sequence: CATSDWRTDTQYF. The CDR3 DNA follows: TGTGCCACCAGTGATTGGCGCACAGATACGCAGTATTTT.

This clonotype was seen a few times. The V and J genes are TRBV19 and TRBJ1-5; no definite D call. V lost 5 bases to trimming and J lost 9 bases, with 11 bases between them. This CDR3 is built from 12 residues. CDR1 and CDR2 (germline): LNHDA, SQIVND (reference sequence). This CDR3 is CASSPINGPQHF. For the CDR3, the DNA is TGTGCCAGTAGTCCGATTAACGGGCCCCAGCATTTT.

This clonotype was observed a handful of times. The chain couples TRBV12-3 or TRBV12-4 to TRBJ2-5; D remains unclear. The V end lost 3 bases, the J end lost 9 bases, and 20 bases lay between the germline ends. This CDR3 region has 15 residues. The CDR3 loop is CASSLAPNQPPAQYF. As DNA, the CDR3 is TGTGCCAGCAGTTTGGCGCCCAATCAGCCCCCGGCCCAGTACTTC.

This clonotype was seen many times. The V gene is TRBV20-1, the J gene TRBJ1-2, with D unresolved. Per germline, CDR1 DFQATT and CDR2 SNEGSKA (reference sequence). Trimming cost V 3 bases and J 8 bases, with 13 bases left between them. This CDR3 region has 12 residues. The CDR3 coding sequence is TGCAGTGCTAGGAACCCACCAGGCGGCTACACCTTC. Protein product: CSARNPPGGYTF.

The sample holds many counts of this clonotype. The chain has TRBV7-9 and TRBJ2-3; D is possibly TRBD1 or TRBD2 (5 bases each). V was clipped by 5 bases and J by 0 bases, with 15 bases between them. Germline values: CDR1 SEHNR, CDR2 FQNEAQ (reference sequence). The CDR3 consists of 16 residues. CDR3 DNA: TGTGCCAGCAGCCTAAGGGGAGTTGCTAGCACAGATACGCAGTATTTT. It is translated as CASSLRGVASTDTQYF.

This clonotype was counted ten times or more. This chain connects TRBV7-2 to TRBJ1-5; 11 bases fit TRBD1. Germline V gene lookup returns CDR1 SGHTA and CDR2 FQGNSA. With V trimmed by 3 bases and J by 9 bases, 4 bases remained unmatched. This CDR3 spans 14 amino acids. In DNA form, the CDR3 reads TGTGCCAGCAGCTTGGGACAGGGGGGTCGGCCCCAGCATTTT. Protein: CASSLGQGGRPQHF. Full variable domain (remainder filled in from reference TRBV7-2 and TRBJ1-5): GAGVSQSPSNKVTEKGKDVELRCDPISGHTALYWYRQSLGQGLEFLIYFQGNSAPDKSGLPSDRFSAERTGGSVSTLTIQRTQQEDSAVYLCASSLGQGGRPQHFGDGTRLSIL.

There are a few counts of this clonotype. The chain has TRBV12-3 or TRBV12-4 and TRBJ1-5; D is unresolved. V gave up 4 bases and J gave up 3 bases, with 10 bases separating them. This CDR3 is built from 14 residues. This CDR3 reads CASSSDGYNQPQHF. In nucleotides, the CDR3 is TGTGCCAGCAGTTCGGACGGTTACAATCAGCCCCAGCATTTT.

This chain links TRBV20-1 with TRBJ2-1, with unresolved D. CDR1 and CDR2 from the germline V gene are DFQATT and SNEGSKA (reference sequence). This CDR3 has 13 residues. Trimming stripped 6 bases from V and 4 bases from J, with 13 bases between. This chain's CDR3 is CSARRAPYNEQFF. CDR3 bases: TGCAGTGCGCGCCGGGCCCCGTACAATGAGCAGTTCTTC.

In the case of this clonotype: In this CDR3 the conserved last residue, phenylalanine or tryptophan, is missing, so a read error is likely. The rearrangement uses TRBV5-4 and TRBJ1-2; D not resolved. V shed 4 bases and J shed 8 bases, with 21 bases lying between them. Germline assignment: CDR1 SGHNT and CDR2 YYREEE (reference sequence). This CDR3 has 15 residues. The CDR3 reads CASSPLNWAGGGYTI. CDR3 nucleotides: TGTGCCAGCAGCCCCCTTAACTGGGCAGGCGGCGGCTACACCATC.

The sample holds a few counts of this clonotype. J is TRBJ2-3 and V is TRBV19; 9 bases are shared with TRBD2. V shed 1 base, J shed 1 base, and the junction held 6 bases outside the gene matches. The CDR3 covers 17 residues. Germline values: CDR1 LNHDA, CDR2 SQIVND (reference sequence). The CDR3 sequence: CASSIGEAGGRTDTQYF. The CDR3 DNA follows: TGTGCCAGTAGTATAGGGGAAGCGGGGGGTCGCACAGATACGCAGTATTTT.

This chain links TRBV11-2 with TRBJ1-1; TRBD1 matches at 7 bases. From germline, CDR1 is SGHAT and CDR2 FQNNGV. The CDR3 extends over 13 amino acids. The J segment lost 8 bases and the V segment lost 5 bases, leaving 8 bases of the junction unmatched. The CDR3 bases are TGTGCCAGCAGCGTCGGGGACAGCGGAGAAGCTTTCTTT. It specifies CASSVGDSGEAFF.

This clonotype came up a few times. V usage is TRBV5-1 and J usage is TRBJ2-6; D may be TRBD1 (6 bases). Germline loops: CDR1 SGHRS, CDR2 YFSETQ. The CDR3 contains 19 residues. V dropped 1 base and J dropped 0 bases, with 17 bases sitting between them. CDR3 nucleotides: TGCGCCAGCAGCTTGCTCCTCCGGGGACAAACCTCTGGGGCCAACGTCCTGACTTTC. Protein product: CASSLLLRGQTSGANVLTF.

This chain joins TRBV20-1 and TRBJ2-3; D possibly corresponds to TRBD2 (5 bases). The ends were cut back, 4 bases at V and 0 bases at J, with 8 bases in the middle. The CDR3 runs to 13 residues. Germline CDR1 is DFQATT and CDR2 is SNEGSKA (reference sequence). CDR3 amino acids: CSATRTSTDTQYF. CDR3 coding DNA: TGCAGTGCTACTAGGACTAGCACAGATACGCAGTATTTT.

This sequence joins TRBV11-2 and TRBJ2-1; no clear D gene. Trimming took off 4 bases at V and 9 bases at J, with 13 bases between the two ends. The CDR3 extends over 13 amino acids. Germline CDR1 and CDR2: SGHAT and FQNNGV. Here the CDR3 reads CASSSIDSGEQFF. The CDR3 nucleotides are TGTGCCAGCAGCTCGATAGACTCGGGTGAGCAGTTCTTC.

This clonotype was seen many times. The gene calls are TRBV5-6 and TRBJ1-6; D possibly corresponds to TRBD1 (5 bases). CDR1 SGHDT and CDR2 YYEEEE come from the germline V gene. V lost 0 bases and J 9 bases, leaving 10 bases between the germline ends. This CDR3 is built from 14 residues. In DNA, the CDR3 is TGTGCCAGCAGCTTGGGTCTTGGGGGTTCACCCCTCCACTTT. Amino acid sequence: CASSLGLGGSPLHF.

There are a few counts of this clonotype. V is TRBV5-1 and J is TRBJ1-5, with TRBD1 as a possible D gene (5 bases). V gave up 1 base and J gave up 5 bases, with 16 bases separating them. The CDR3 runs 16 residues. Germline lookup yields CDR1 SGHRS and CDR2 YFSETQ. The CDR3, as DNA: TGCGCCAGCAGCTTGTCCCCTGGCAGGGTGGATCAGCCCCAGCATTTT. Its protein product is CASSLSPGRVDQPQHF.

The CDR3 sequence is CATAGGSLTDTQYF. The CDR3 DNA reads TGTGCCACAGCGGGGGGGAGCCTCACAGATACGCAGTATTTT. The gene calls are TRBV2 and TRBJ2-3, with TRBD2 matching over 10 bases. The CDR3 has 14 amino acids. The junction had 6 bases not matched to a gene; V was cut back by 10 bases and J by 2 bases. CDR1 and CDR2 from the germline V gene are SNHLY and FYNNEI.

There are a few counts of this clonotype. The V call is TRBV7-2, the J call TRBJ1-6, with 9 bases matching TRBD1. With 3 bases clipped from V and 2 bases from J, the junction kept 11 bases outside the gene matches. CDR1 is SGHTA, CDR2 FQGNSA, per germline. The CDR3 is 19 residues long. CDR3 sequence (DNA): TGTGCCAGCAGCTTTGGTGGGGACAGGGTGAGAACCTATAATTCACCCCTCCACTTT. Translated: CASSFGGDRVRTYNSPLHF.

This clonotype was detected only a few times. The CDR3 is CASSLNRGDSPLHF. The CDR3 coding sequence is TGTGCCAGCAGCCTAAATCGTGGAGATTCACCCCTCCACTTT. V is TRBV11-2 and J is TRBJ1-6; D is uncertain. V was cut by 5 bases and J by 8 bases, with 13 bases left in between. This CDR3 comprises 14 residues. The germline gives CDR1 SGHAT, CDR2 FQNNGV.

Many counts were recorded for this clonotype. This rearrangement joins TRBV6-1 to TRBJ1-4; D is perhaps TRBD1 (6 bases). Germline loops: CDR1 MNHNS, CDR2 SASEGT. Trimming pared 5 bases from V and 10 bases from J, leaving 17 bases between. The CDR3 is 14 residues long. The CDR3 protein is CASSRTALDGKLFF. As DNA, the CDR3 is TGTGCCAGCAGTCGGACAGCACTAGATGGAAAACTGTTTTTT.

This clonotype was observed a few times. This chain joins TRBV11-2 and TRBJ2-3, with D unresolved. The CDR3 is 13 residues long. The germline V and J ends were trimmed by 8 bases and 4 bases, with 13 bases remaining between them. Per germline, CDR1 SGHAT and CDR2 FQNNGV. The CDR3: CASSVVAADTQYF. CDR3 in DNA: TGTGCCAGCTCCGTGGTGGCCGCAGATACGCAGTATTTT.